This T cell receptor beta chain was obtained from a study of CD8+CD57+ T cells in acquired aplastic anemia. The template for TCR beta VDJ and CDR3 sequence profiling was genomic DNA. TCRdb ran MiXCR on the reads and lists one entry per CDR3 protein. The table shows fewer than 250,000 distinct CDR3 sequences, with around 49% occurring only once. The CDR3 has 12 amino acids. With 2 bases removed from V and 9 bases from J, the gap between germline ends came to 10 bases. Germline CDR1 is LNHNV and CDR2 is YYDKDF (reference sequence). Patients sequenced had flow cytometry evidence of CD8+CD57+ cell expansion.

The chain links TRBV15 to TRBJ2-5; a possible D gene is TRBD2 (5 bases). This TCR came from a human donor with aplastic anemia. The sample was sorted CD4+, CD8+, or CD8+CD57+ T cells (not recorded which) from PBMCs. CDR3 in amino acids: CATSRPVGAQYF. The CDR3 DNA reads as TGTGCCACCAGCAGACCTGTCGGGGCCCAGTACTTC.